The 7 T cell receptor beta chains listed next were all sequenced from one sample in a study of T cells in narcolepsy. Assay used: immunoSEQ multiplex PCR; TCRdb lists only in-frame clones, some missing. The sample records around 33,000 clones, around four fifths being singletons. Input material: CD45RA- memory CD4+ T cells from PBMCs. These TCRs come from a human donor with narcolepsy.

The CDR3, as DNA: TGTGCCAGCAGCTCGCCGGGACTAGTCCCGTTCTTC. The encoded protein is CASSSPGLVPFF. The chain combines TRBV11-2 with TRBJ2-1; 8 nucleotides line up with TRBD2. This CDR3 contains 12 residues. J was trimmed by 15 bases and V by 4 bases; bases with no gene match: 8. Looked up from germline, CDR1 is SGHAT and CDR2 is FQNNGV.

V gene TRBV5-1 combines with J gene TRBJ1-2; 10 bases map to TRBD1. Trimming took 4 bases from V and 4 from J; bases not matched to a gene: 7. This CDR3 is 15 amino acids long. Germline lookup yields CDR1 SGHRS and CDR2 YFSETQ. CDR3 nucleotides: TGCGCCAGCAGCCGTGATGGACAGGGGGTCTATGGCTACACCTTC. Translated, it gives CASSRDGQGVYGYTF.

The chain joins TRBV4-1 to TRBJ1-1, with a tentative D call TRBD1 (5 bases). Germline lookup yields CDR1 MGHRA and CDR2 YSYEKL. The CDR3 sequence is 16 residues long. Trimming shortened V by 0 bases and J by 8 bases, and 19 bases separated the two germline ends. CDR3 region: CASSQEGNRFVTEAFF. In DNA, the CDR3 is TGCGCCAGCAGCCAAGAAGGGAACAGGTTCGTAACCGAAGCTTTCTTT.

There are a few counts of this clone. The genes are TRBV13 and TRBJ1-1; D is uncertain. The CDR3 runs 12 residues. With 1 base removed from V and 2 bases from J, the gap between germline ends came to 2 bases. Germline assignment: CDR1 PRHDT and CDR2 FYEKMQ (reference sequence). CDR3 sequence reads: CASSLANTEAFF. The CDR3 coding sequence is TGTGCCAGCAGCTTAGCTAACACTGAAGCTTTCTTT.

The chain combines TRBV7-9 with TRBJ1-1; 7 bases are shared with TRBD1. V shed 3 bases, J shed 9 bases, and the junction held 7 bases outside the gene matches. The germline CDR1 and CDR2 sequences are SEHNR and FQNEAQ (reference sequence). This CDR3 region has 13 residues. The CDR3 DNA follows: TGTGCCAGCAGCTTCCAGAGGGACAGCAAAGCTTTCTTT. This codes for CASSFQRDSKAFF.

The rearrangement links TRBV30 to TRBJ1-4; D possibly corresponds to TRBD1 (6 bases). The CDR3 has 15 residues. Germline V lookup: CDR1 GTSNPN, CDR2 SVGIG (reference sequence). The ends were cut back, 2 bases at V and 7 bases at J, with 17 bases in the middle. The CDR3 sequence is CAWSFGQPGGEKLFF. The CDR3 DNA follows: TGTGCCTGGAGTTTCGGACAGCCTGGTGGTGAAAAACTGTTTTTT.

V is TRBV19 and J is TRBJ1-2; the match to TRBD1 covers 10 bases. In germline, CDR1 is LNHDA, CDR2 SQIVND (reference sequence). The junction had 13 bases not matched to a gene; V was cut back by 5 bases and J by 4 bases. The CDR3 consists of 17 residues. The CDR3 spells CASSARGDRGQGYGYTF. DNA of the CDR3: TGTGCCAGTAGTGCAAGGGGAGACAGGGGGCAAGGCTATGGCTACACCTTC.